This T cell receptor beta chain derives from a study of T cell responses to AZD1222 COVID-19 vaccine. Findings of the study overall: Spike regions recognized by vaccine-associated CD4 TCRs spanned the protein, led by 160-218 and 743-854. The reported proportion of spike-specific TCRs targeting unmutated variant regions was nearly half.

With regard to this clone: Antigen: not known.

The protocol was immunoSEQ multiplex PCR, while the TCRdb copy is restricted to in-frame clones and leaves out a portion. The repertoire holds some 150,000 clones, with 90% as singletons. Trimming took off 3 bases at V and 4 bases at J, with 18 bases between the two ends. Germline V gene sequence: CDR1 SQVTM, CDR2 ANQGSEA. The CDR3 loop spans 16 amino acids. V gene TRBV29-1 combines with J gene TRBJ2-2, with D perhaps TRBD1 (6 bases). The material was peripheral blood, obtained 28 days after the second AZD1222 dose. This receptor was taken from an adult who received the AZD1222 COVID-19 vaccine. Here the CDR3 DNA reads TGCAGCGTTGAGATGGGGAACAGGGCGGGCACCGGGGAGCTGTTTTTT. Protein product: CSVEMGNRAGTGELFF.